This TCR beta chain was sequenced for a study of post-analysis software for immune sequencing data. TCR beta libraries were prepared from cDNA with unique molecular identifiers. Each CDR3 protein gets one entry after TCRdb re-called the PCR reads with MiXCR. Among 750,000 to 950,000 distinct CDR3 sequences, about 50% were seen once, and the ten largest hold over 4%. Note on this clonotype: Its antigen is undetermined.

The CDR3 sequence is 17 residues long. Germline loops: CDR1 MNHEY, CDR2 SVGEGT. Study conclusions and caveats: Five or six TRBV segments appeared more often in patients than in controls, and TRBV5-6, TRBV5-1 and TRBV20-1 were among these.

This chain links TRBV6-2 or TRBV6-3 with TRBJ2-4; 8 bases are shared with TRBD1. The J call may be incorrect, as the DNA end agrees better with TRBJ2-7. The clonotype comes from a girl under 18 with multiple sclerosis. Sequenced material: blood. The CDR3 is CASSSQRTGTTYNEQYF. The CDR3 coding sequence is TGTGCCAGCAGCTCTCAGAGGACAGGGACGACCTACAACGAGCAGTACTTC.